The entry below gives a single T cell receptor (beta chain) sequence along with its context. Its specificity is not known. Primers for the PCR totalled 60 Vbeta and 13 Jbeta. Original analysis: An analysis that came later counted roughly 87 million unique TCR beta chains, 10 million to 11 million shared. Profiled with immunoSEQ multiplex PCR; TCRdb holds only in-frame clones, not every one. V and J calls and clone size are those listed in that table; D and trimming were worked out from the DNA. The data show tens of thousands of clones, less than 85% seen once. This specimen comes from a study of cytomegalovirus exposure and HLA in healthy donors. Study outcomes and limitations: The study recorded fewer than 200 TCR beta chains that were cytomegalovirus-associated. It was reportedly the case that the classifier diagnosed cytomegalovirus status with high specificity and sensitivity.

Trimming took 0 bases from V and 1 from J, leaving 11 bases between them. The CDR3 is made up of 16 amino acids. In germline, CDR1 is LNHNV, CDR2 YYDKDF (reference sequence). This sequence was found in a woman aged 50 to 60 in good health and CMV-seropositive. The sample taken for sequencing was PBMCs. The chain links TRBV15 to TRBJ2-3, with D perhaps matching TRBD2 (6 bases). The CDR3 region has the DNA TGTGCCACCAGCAGAGATGGGGGGATGGGCACAGATACGCAGTATTTT. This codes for CATSRDGGMGTDTQYF.